Listed below are T cell receptor beta chains from one sample, sequenced in a study of T-cell memory formation after mild COVID-19. TCRdb processed the 5' RACE reads anew with MiXCR; each CDR3 protein has one entry. The sample carries some 68,000 distinct CDR3 sequences, approximately 15% recorded once. The specimen was PBMCs or a T cell subset sorted from them (not recorded which). These receptor sequences come from an adult woman who had mild COVID-19 (a few samples of this study predate the infection). Cell type and time point are not known. CDR3s include the opening cysteine and the closing phenylalanine or tryptophan. The D gene is left open where the match is weak. Clone size is given for some rows only: seen once, a few or many times, or a class if the clone is expanded.

size: few
J: TRBJ1-1
V: TRBV20-1
D: TRBD1
CDR3: CSARDRMGQGNTEAFF
DNA: TGCAGTGCTAGAGATCGAATGGGACAGGGAAACACTGAAGCTTTCTTT

size: few
J: TRBJ2-7
V: TRBV4-2
D: .
CDR3: CASSPRQASYEQYF
DNA: TGTGCCAGCAGCCCTCGACAGGCCAGCTACGAGCAGTACTTC

size: few
J: TRBJ2-5
V: TRBV7-8
D: .
CDR3: CASSGGETQYF
DNA: TGTGCCAGCAGCGGGGGTGAGACCCAGTACTTC

size: many
J: TRBJ2-7
V: TRBV3-1
D: TRBD1
CDR3: CASSQGQTYEQYF
DNA: TGTGCCAGCAGCCAGGGACAGACCTACGAGCAGTACTTC

size: few
J: TRBJ2-1
V: TRBV2
D: .
CDR3: CASSGVQGQGYNEQFF
DNA: TGTGCCAGCAGTGGAGTTCAAGGGCAAGGATACAATGAGCAGTTCTTC

size: few
J: TRBJ2-2
V: TRBV7-3
D: .
CDR3: CASSLMGGELFF
DNA: TGTGCCAGCAGCTTAATGGGCGGGGAGCTGTTTTTT

size: .
J: TRBJ1-2
V: TRBV6-7
D: .
CDR3: CASSYSKGLYGYTF
DNA: TGTGCCAGCAGTTACTCGAAAGGCCTCTATGGCTACACCTTC

size: few
J: TRBJ2-7
V: TRBV10-3
D: .
CDR3: CAISESAVTYEQYF
DNA: TGTGCCATCAGTGAGTCCGCGGTAACCTACGAGCAGTACTTC

size: .
J: TRBJ2-3
V: TRBV6-6
D: TRBD2
CDR3: CASTSGGGPDTQYF
DNA: TGTGCCAGCACATCGGGGGGGGGGCCAGATACGCAGTATTTT

size: .
J: TRBJ2-1
V: TRBV4-1
D: TRBD2
CDR3: CASSRLAGEGNNEQFF
DNA: TGCGCCAGCAGCCGCCTAGCGGGAGAGGGGAACAATGAGCAGTTCTTC

size: .
J: TRBJ2-3
V: TRBV9
D: TRBD2
CDR3: CASSVSGGTDTQYF
DNA: TGTGCCAGCAGCGTTAGCGGGGGCACAGATACGCAGTATTTT

size: few
J: TRBJ2-7
V: TRBV4-1
D: TRBD1
CDR3: CASSQDTGTAYEQYF
DNA: TGCGCCAGCAGCCAGGATACCGGGACAGCTTACGAGCAGTACTTC

size: few
J: TRBJ2-3
V: TRBV6-2/TRBV6-3
D: .
CDR3: CASSDGRATDTQYF
DNA: TGTGCCAGCAGCGACGGACGAGCCACAGATACGCAGTATTTT

size: few
J: TRBJ2-1
V: TRBV20-1
D: .
CDR3: CSARLPNYNEQFF
DNA: TGCAGTGCTAGACTGCCTAACTACAATGAGCAGTTCTTC

size: few
J: TRBJ2-2
V: TRBV20-1
D: .
CDR3: CSAPTRSPHGTGELFF
DNA: TGCAGTGCCCCCACGCGGAGCCCTCACGGGACCGGGGAGCTGTTTTTT

size: .
J: TRBJ1-2
V: TRBV25-1
D: .
CDR3: CASSESGRATPDGYTF
DNA: TGTGCCAGCAGTGAATCCGGCCGAGCCACTCCCGATGGCTACACCTTC

size: few
J: TRBJ2-3
V: TRBV6-6
D: TRBD2
CDR3: CANSIAGGSTDTQYF
DNA: TGTGCCAACTCGATAGCGGGAGGATCCACAGATACGCAGTATTTT

size: .
J: TRBJ2-1
V: TRBV24-1
D: .
CDR3: CATSETTGPHNEQFF
DNA: TGTGCCACCAGTGAGACCACGGGACCCCACAATGAGCAGTTCTTC

size: few
J: TRBJ2-3
V: TRBV7-3
D: .
CDR3: CASSLEGRETLTDTQYF
DNA: TGTGCCAGCAGCCTAGAAGGGCGCGAGACTCTAACAGATACGCAGTATTTT

size: .
J: TRBJ2-7
V: TRBV5-6
D: .
CDR3: CASSWGQGSSYEQYF
DNA: TGTGCCAGCAGCTGGGGCCAGGGGAGCTCCTACGAGCAGTACTTC

size: .
J: TRBJ1-1
V: TRBV6-2/TRBV6-3
D: .
CDR3: CASSLHPGQNTEAFF
DNA: TGTGCCAGCAGTTTACACCCGGGACAGAACACTGAAGCTTTCTTT

size: .
J: TRBJ2-3
V: TRBV7-8
D: .
CDR3: CASSLEGGTDTQYF
DNA: TGTGCCAGCAGCTTAGAAGGGGGCACAGATACGCAGTATTTT

size: .
J: TRBJ2-1
V: TRBV7-6
D: TRBD2
CDR3: CASSLAGTRFGNEQFF
DNA: TGTGCCAGCAGCTTAGCCGGGACTAGGTTTGGCAATGAGCAGTTCTTC

size: .
J: TRBJ2-7
V: TRBV2
D: .
CDR3: CASGSLGYEQYF
DNA: TGTGCCAGCGGGAGCCTCGGATACGAGCAGTACTTC

size: few
J: TRBJ1-2
V: TRBV5-1
D: TRBD1
CDR3: CASSPETGGNGYTF
DNA: TGCGCCAGCAGCCCCGAGACAGGGGGCAATGGCTACACCTTC

size: .
J: TRBJ2-7
V: TRBV7-9
D: .
CDR3: CASSTVYFPDEQYF
DNA: TGTGCCAGCAGCACCGTCTACTTCCCGGACGAGCAGTACTTC

size: .
J: TRBJ1-2
V: TRBV30
D: .
CDR3: CAWSYEAGYGYTF
DNA: TGTGCCTGGAGTTACGAGGCGGGCTATGGCTACACCTTC

size: .
J: TRBJ1-2
V: TRBV12-3/TRBV12-4
D: .
CDR3: CASSLEETNYGYTF
DNA: TGTGCCAGCAGTTTAGAAGAGACAAATTATGGCTACACCTTC

size: .
J: TRBJ2-1
V: TRBV19
D: .
CDR3: CASSLGLVGNEQFF
DNA: TGTGCCAGTAGTTTGGGACTGGTGGGCAATGAGCAGTTCTTC

size: once
J: TRBJ2-7
V: TRBV15
D: .
CDR3: CATSATSRREQYF
DNA: TGTGCCACCAGCGCAACAAGTCGGCGCGAGCAGTACTTC

size: .
J: TRBJ2-5
V: TRBV24-1
D: .
CDR3: CATSDFRQLETQYF
DNA: TGTGCCACCAGTGATTTCCGGCAGCTGGAGACCCAGTACTTC

size: .
J: TRBJ2-3
V: TRBV9
D: TRBD2
CDR3: CASSLPRGGTDTQYF
DNA: TGTGCCAGCAGTTTACCGCGGGGGGGCACAGATACGCAGTATTTT